These 21 T cell receptor beta chains were all obtained from the same sample, sequenced in a study of preoperative IRX-2 immunotherapy in early breast cancer (dated by TCRdb to the late 2010s). Preparation of the library involved the immunoSEQ multiplex PCR assay. This immuneACCESS table, as held by TCRdb, lists in-frame sequences with V and J called but not all clones. Of the missing ones, under half trace to an unresolved V gene in checked studies; the others have no known cause. This sample is represented by tens of thousands of clones; about nine tenths of them were singletons. The ten largest make up less than 2% of the sample. The label giving this sample's treatment or condition can be read as: preoperative locoregional IRX-2 cytokine immunotherapy. This material consisted of tumor tissue, taken after IRX-2 immunotherapy. Receptor source: a human donor with breast cancer.

Points on this clone: Sequence at one end of the junction differs from germline and may be a read error. The chain carries TRBV6-8 and TRBJ1-5, with TRBD1 as a possible D gene (6 bases). The length of the CDR3 is 13 residues. Germline-derived CDR1 and CDR2 are MNHGY and SAAAGT. The CDR3: CAISAGGNQPQHF. CDR3 coding DNA: TGTGCCATCAGTGCAGGGGGCAATCAGCCCCAGCATTTT.

The chain employs TRBV11-3 and TRBJ1-3, with 9 bases fitting TRBD1. This CDR3 region has 14 residues. Germline values: CDR1 SGHNT, CDR2 YENEEA. The trim removed 4 bases at V and 4 bases at J, leaving 2 bases unmatched. The CDR3: CASSSDRGGNTIYF. The CDR3 bases are TGTGCCAGCAGCTCCGACAGGGGGGGAAACACCATATATTTT.

J is TRBJ1-4 and V is TRBV19; D may be TRBD1 (5 bases). The germline gives CDR1 LNHDA, CDR2 SQIVND (reference sequence). The CDR3 is made up of 13 amino acids. The V end lost 6 bases, the J end lost 0 bases, and 5 bases lay between the germline ends. CDR3 sequence reads: CASSRATNEKLFF. The CDR3 bases are TGTGCCAGTAGCAGGGCAACTAATGAAAAACTGTTTTTT.

J is TRBJ2-5 and V is TRBV7-1; TRBD2 aligns across 8 bases. TRBV7-1 is filed as an ORF, its function uncertain. J lost 6 bases, V lost 6 bases, and 12 bases had no gene match. CDR3 length: 15 residues. In nucleotides, the CDR3 is TGTGCCAGCAGACCTGACCGGACTAGCTCCCAGACCCAGTACTTC. Its translation is CASRPDRTSSQTQYF.

This rearrangement joins TRBV6-8 to TRBJ2-1; 10 bases line up with TRBD1. V lost 5 bases to trimming and J lost 6 bases; unmatched junction nucleotides: 10. From germline, CDR1 is MNHGY and CDR2 SAAAGT. There are 16 residues in the CDR3. The CDR3 region has the DNA TGTGCCAGCAGTGCCCAAGGACAGGGGGTCTTCAATGAGCAGTTCTTC. It codes for CASSAQGQGVFNEQFF.

J is TRBJ1-3 and V is TRBV5-1; D might be TRBD1 (6 bases). Germline loops: CDR1 SGHRS, CDR2 YFSETQ. The CDR3 spans 15 residues. V lost 5 bases to trimming and J lost 0 bases, with 12 bases between them. The CDR3 DNA reads TGCGCCAGCAGGCCCATGACAGGCTCTGGAAACACCATATATTTT. Its translation: CASRPMTGSGNTIYF.

CDR3 residues: CASRRTGGLDEQFF. The CDR3 DNA follows: TGTGCCAGCCGCCGGACAGGGGGTCTCGATGAGCAGTTCTTC. The V gene is TRBV7-1, the J gene TRBJ2-1; TRBD1 agrees at 10 bases. TRBV7-1 is an open reading frame whose function is uncertain. Losses at the gene ends were 8 bases for V and 8 bases for J; bases not matched to a gene: 9. The CDR3 totals 14 residues.

The chain employs TRBV7-7 and TRBJ2-1, with TRBD2 as a possible D gene (6 bases). Trimming stripped 5 bases from V and 2 bases from J, with 10 bases between. The CDR3 length is 14 residues. CDR1 and CDR2 (germline): SSHAT, FNYEAQ (reference sequence). CDR3 DNA sequence: TGTGCCAGCAGCGCGGGACCGGCCTACAATGAGCAGTTCTTC. It is translated as CASSAGPAYNEQFF.

The chain employs TRBV19 and TRBJ1-5; D call uncertain. The ends were cut back, 4 bases at V and 0 bases at J, with 13 bases in the middle. The CDR3 is made up of 16 amino acids. Germline CDR1 is LNHDA and CDR2 is SQIVND (reference sequence). In DNA form, the CDR3 reads TGTGCCAGTAGTACACGCGAGGTATATAGCAATCAGCCCCAGCATTTT. Translated: CASSTREVYSNQPQHF.

The J gene is TRBJ2-3, the V gene TRBV18, with 9 bases identical to TRBD2. Germline V gene lookup returns CDR1 KGHSH and CDR2 LQKENI. CDR3 length: 18 residues. Losses at the gene ends were 2 bases for V and 5 bases for J; bases not matched to a gene: 14. The CDR3 reads CASSPSLSAGGGRDTQYF. CDR3 bases: TGTGCCAGCTCACCATCCCTGTCGGCGGGGGGGGGAAGAGATACGCAGTATTTT.

The chain joins TRBV6-7 to TRBJ1-5; D is unclear. TRBV6-7 is reported as an ORF; its role is uncertain. Between the trimmed V and J ends, which lost 5 bases and 6 bases, there was a span of 5 bases. The CDR3 contains 11 residues. CDR3 in amino acids: CASSGVQPQHF. The DNA for the CDR3 is TGTGCCAGCAGTGGGGTTCAGCCCCAGCATTTT.

The chain links TRBV7-1 to TRBJ2-7, with D maybe TRBD1 (6 bases). TRBV7-1 falls under the ORF class, with uncertain function. The CDR3 loop spans 13 amino acids. Trimming removed 4 bases from V and 3 bases from J, with 10 bases in between. CDR3 DNA: TGTGCCAGCAGCTTAGGACAGATCTACGAGCAGTACGTC. The encoded protein is CASSLGQIYEQYV.

The chain has TRBV6-8 and TRBJ1-6, with a weak D call TRBD1 (5 bases). Trimming shortened V by 2 bases and J by 10 bases, and 15 bases separated the two germline ends. This CDR3 is 15 amino acids long. The V gene's germline CDR1 is MNHGY and CDR2 SAAAGT. CDR3 in DNA: TGTGCCAGCAGTTACCCGGGGGGGGTGATCTCACCCCTCCACTTT. It yields the protein CASSYPGGVISPLHF.

The chain recombines TRBV5-1 with TRBJ1-5; D ambiguous. Germline lookup yields CDR1 SGHRS and CDR2 YFSETQ. The CDR3 has 14 residues. The V gene lost 0 bases and the J gene lost 7 bases, with 11 bases spanning the gap. The CDR3 region has the DNA TGCGCCAGCAGCTTGGACTACGGTAGCCAGCCCCAGCATTTT. Translating gives CASSLDYGSQPQHF.

CDR3 in amino acids: CASSLGQKYNEQFF. The DNA for the CDR3 is TGTGCCAGCAGCTTAGGGCAGAAGTACAATGAGCAGTTCTTC. This chain connects TRBV7-1 to TRBJ2-1, with D unclear. TRBV7-1 is labeled an ORF, and its function is uncertain. Trimming removed 4 bases from V and 4 bases from J, with 11 bases in between. CDR3 length equals 14 residues.

This clone has only a few counts. The CDR3 DNA follows: TGTGCCACCAGCAGAGGTGACAGCGGGGAGACCCAGTACTTC. Translation: CATSRGDSGETQYF. The rearrangement uses TRBV15 and TRBJ2-5; D is perhaps TRBD2 (6 bases). The ends were cut back, 1 base at V and 5 bases at J, with 11 bases in the middle. The germline CDR1 and CDR2 sequences are LNHNV and YYDKDF (reference sequence). The CDR3 is made up of 14 amino acids. Complete variable domain (other parts from reference TRBV15 and TRBJ2-5): DAMVIQNPRYQVTQFGKPVTLSCSQTLNHNVMYWYQQKSSQAPKLLFHYYDKDFNNEADTPDNFQSRRPNTSFCFLDIRSPGLGDTAMYLCATSRGDSGETQYFGPGTRLLVL.

This chain uses TRBV6-8 with TRBJ1-2; 7 bases line up with TRBD1. This CDR3 comprises 14 residues. Germline trimming cut 6 bases from V and 6 bases from J; bases unmatched to any gene: 10. The germline gives CDR1 MNHGY, CDR2 SAAAGT. CDR3 sequence reads: CASSGGTAFHGYTF. The CDR3 DNA sequence: TGTGCCAGCAGCGGGGGGACAGCCTTTCATGGCTACACCTTC.

This chain uses TRBV15 with TRBJ1-5; D possibly corresponds to TRBD1 (6 bases). Germline CDR1 LNHNV, CDR2 YYDKDF (reference sequence). V lost 0 bases and J 0 bases, leaving 15 bases between the germline ends. The CDR3 is made up of 18 amino acids. CDR3: CATSRDFGRGGSNQPQHF. DNA of the CDR3: TGTGCCACCAGCAGAGATTTCGGCAGGGGTGGTAGCAATCAGCCCCAGCATTTT.

This chain uses TRBV6-4 with TRBJ1-5; D is unclear. V shed 6 bases and J shed 4 bases, with 4 bases lying between them. This CDR3 has 11 amino acids. Per the germline V gene, CDR1 is MRHNA and CDR2 is SNTAGT. The CDR3 spells CASRENQPQHF. The CDR3 DNA follows: TGTGCCAGCAGGGAGAATCAGCCCCAGCATTTT.

V and J are TRBV19 and TRBJ2-7; D unclear. This CDR3 has 13 amino acids. Trimming took off 7 bases at V and 0 bases at J, with 10 bases between the two ends. Looked up from germline, CDR1 is LNHDA and CDR2 is SQIVND (reference sequence). CDR3 in DNA: TGTGCCAGTAATCGGGCCCACTCCTACGAGCAGTACGTC. Its translation is CASNRAHSYEQYV.

The J gene is TRBJ1-1, the V gene TRBV6-8; no clear D gene. The CDR3 runs 14 residues. Germline-derived CDR1 and CDR2 are MNHGY and SAAAGT. V was shortened by 5 bases and J by 6 bases, with 16 bases between the two germline ends. As DNA, the CDR3 is TGTGCCAGCAGTCCCGACTTCAGTACACCTGAAGCTTTCTTT. Translation: CASSPDFSTPEAFF.